These 18 T cell receptor beta chains were all obtained from the same sample, sequenced in a study of a mutant IDH1 vaccine in newly diagnosed glioma (dated by TCRdb to the early 2020s). The sample's time point label, in plain terms: week 35, safety follow-up. Every vaccine dose consisted of 300 ug of a 20-mer mutant IDH1 peptide in Montanide, administered subcutaneously together with topical imiquimod. For these receptors, no antigen is known. The method behind the library was the immunoSEQ multiplex PCR assay. Here the immuneACCESS table is served through TCRdb, limited to in-frame sequences with V and J called. Missing clones are a known gap in these copies; in checked studies unresolved V genes cover under half, and the rest lacks a known reason. The sample profile shows more than 35,000 clones; under 90% of them were found once. The ten largest make up 4.5% to 5.5% of the sample. Material: PBMCs, obtained from a glioma patient whose treatment included an IDH1 peptide vaccine. The source is a woman aged 40 to 49 with glioma. Some clones in this sample may be carry-over from other donors' samples.

V is TRBV7-8 and J is TRBJ2-7; no firm D call. This CDR3 has 12 residues. The V and J ends lost 4 bases and 3 bases respectively, with 7 bases between them. CDR1 SGHVS and CDR2 FQNEAQ come from the germline V gene. DNA for the CDR3: TGTGCCAGCAGCTCCCGATTCTACGAGCAGTACTTC. It encodes CASSSRFYEQYF.

V and J are TRBV29-1 and TRBJ1-2; 10 bases match TRBD1. Germline-derived CDR1 and CDR2 are SQVTM and ANQGSEA. Trimming at V came to 5 bases and at J to 6 bases, leaving 9 bases not matched to a gene. This CDR3 has 14 residues. The CDR3 coding sequence is TGCAGCGTTAAACCGGCCGGGACAGGGGATGGCTACACCTTC. The encoded protein is CSVKPAGTGDGYTF.

This clone came up once. J is TRBJ2-3 and V is TRBV28, with 15 bases identical to TRBD2. The length of the CDR3 is 19 residues. The germline gives CDR1 MDHEN, CDR2 SYDVKM. With 6 bases clipped from V and 2 bases from J, the junction kept 12 bases outside the gene matches. In DNA, the CDR3 is TGTGCCAGCAGCACACCGGGACTAGCGGGAGGCGGACACACAGATACGCAGTATTTT. This translates into CASSTPGLAGGGHTDTQYF.

This clone was detected only a few times. In DNA, the CDR3 is TGTGCCAGCAGCCGCAGGGACGGACCCATTCAGTACTTC. This translates into CASSRRDGPIQYF. The chain combines TRBV5-4 with TRBJ2-4; D possibly matches TRBD1 or TRBD2 (5 bases each). Trimming cost V 4 bases and J 9 bases, with 14 bases left between them. Germline-derived CDR1 and CDR2 are SGHNT and YYREEE (reference sequence). The CDR3 has 13 amino acids. Supplemented by reference TRBV5-4 and TRBJ2-4, the full variable domain reads ETGVTQSPTHLIKTRGQQVTLRCSSQSGHNTVSWYQQALGQGPQFIFQYYREEENGRGNFPPRFSGLQFPNYSSELNVNALELDDSALYLCASSRRDGPIQYFGAGTRLSVL.

The chain carries TRBV19 and TRBJ1-3, with D perhaps TRBD1 (6 bases). CDR1 LNHDA and CDR2 SQIVND come from the germline V gene (reference sequence). Trimming took 5 bases from V and 2 from J, leaving 13 bases between them. CDR3 length: 15 amino acids. The CDR3 bases are TGTGCCAGTAGTTTCGACAGGACACCTGGAAACACCATATATTTT. Translation gives CASSFDRTPGNTIYF.

The J gene is TRBJ2-7, the V gene TRBV27, with D unclear. The CDR3 consists of 13 residues. V gave up 3 bases and J gave up 6 bases, with 12 bases separating them. Per the germline V gene, CDR1 is MNHEY and CDR2 is SMNVEV (reference sequence). Written as DNA, the CDR3 is TGTGCCAGCAGTTTCATGAGCATTAGCGAGCAGTACTTC. Amino acid sequence: CASSFMSISEQYF.

This sequence joins TRBV28 and TRBJ1-5, with no clear D. The CDR3 length is 13 residues. Trimming took off 4 bases at V and 4 bases at J, with 8 bases between the two ends. Germline assignment: CDR1 MDHEN and CDR2 SYDVKM. The CDR3 region has the DNA TGTGCCAGCAGTTGGGGTCTTAATCAGCCCCAGCATTTT. Encoded protein: CASSWGLNQPQHF.

This chain joins TRBV7-6 and TRBJ2-7; D tentatively reads TRBD1 or TRBD2 (5 bases each). CDR1 and CDR2 (germline): SGHVS, FNYEAQ. V was shortened by 5 bases and J by 6 bases, with 11 bases between the two germline ends. The CDR3 is 12 amino acids. Written as DNA, the CDR3 is TGTGCCAGCAGCCCGTCTGGGGGCGAGCAGTACTTC. This gives the protein CASSPSGGEQYF.

The chain is built from TRBV6-4 and TRBJ1-6; 9 positions agree with TRBD1. The CDR3 totals 16 residues. Trimming at V came to 4 bases and at J to 7 bases, leaving 8 bases not matched to a gene. Germline V gives CDR1 MRHNA, CDR2 SNTAGT. Here the CDR3 reads CASSVSGQGSNSPLHF. CDR3 DNA: TGTGCCAGCAGTGTTTCGGGACAGGGATCAAATTCACCCCTCCACTTT.

The chain is built from TRBV11-3 and TRBJ1-1, with D possibly being TRBD1 (6 bases). This CDR3 is 16 amino acids long. Trimming removed 5 bases from V and 7 bases from J, with 23 bases in between. Germline V lookup: CDR1 SGHNT, CDR2 YENEEA. CDR3 bases: TGTGCCAGCAGCCTCTCGGGAGGACAGACCTATCATGAAGCTTTCTTT. Its translation: CASSLSGGQTYHEAFF. The whole variable domain, remainder taken from reference TRBV11-3 and TRBJ1-1, is EAGVVQSPRYKIIEKKQPVAFWCNPISGHNTLYWYLQNLGQGPELLIRYENEEAVDDSQLPKDRFSAERLKGVDSTLKIQPAELGDSAVYLCASSLSGGQTYHEAFFGQGTRLTVV.

This clone was seen more than once but under ten times. The chain uses TRBV19 and TRBJ2-7; perhaps TRBD1 as D (5 bases). V was trimmed by 6 bases and J by 4 bases, leaving 19 bases between them. This CDR3 has 15 residues. CDR1 and CDR2 (germline): LNHDA, SQIVND (reference sequence). CDR3 coding DNA: TGTGCCAGTAGCCAAAACACCCTCAGGGTTTACGAGCAGTACTTC. This sequence encodes CASSQNTLRVYEQYF.

This chain joins TRBV7-6 and TRBJ2-7; 7 nucleotides line up with TRBD1. After removal of 4 bases from V and 3 bases from J, the junction contained 6 bases not matched to a gene. The CDR3 covers 14 residues. The V gene's germline CDR1 is SGHVS and CDR2 FNYEAQ. The CDR3 protein is CASSSTGVSYEQYF. The CDR3 DNA is TGTGCCAGCAGCTCCACAGGGGTAAGCTACGAGCAGTACTTC.

The CDR3 DNA sequence: TGCGCCAGCAGCCCGCTAGGGAACACCGGGGAGCTGTTTTTT. As protein: CASSPLGNTGELFF. V gene TRBV5-1 combines with J gene TRBJ2-2, with unresolved D. The CDR3 covers 14 residues. The germline V and J ends were trimmed by 4 bases and 1 base, with 8 bases remaining between them. Germline lookup yields CDR1 SGHRS and CDR2 YFSETQ.

This clone appeared a single time. The chain has TRBV5-4 and TRBJ2-1, with 12 nucleotides matching TRBD2. J was trimmed by 1 base and V by 3 bases; bases with no gene match: 2. CDR1 and CDR2 from the germline V gene are SGHNT and YYREEE (reference sequence). The CDR3 runs 16 residues. CDR3 in amino acids: CASSSLAGGSYNEQFF. As DNA, the CDR3 is TGTGCCAGCAGCTCCCTAGCGGGAGGGTCCTACAATGAGCAGTTCTTC.

This clone was seen more than once but under ten times. V is TRBV11-2 and J is TRBJ1-1, with a weak D call TRBD1 (5 bases). This CDR3 contains 12 residues. The V gene lost 6 bases and the J gene lost 10 bases, with 15 bases spanning the gap. Germline loops: CDR1 SGHAT, CDR2 FQNNGV. The CDR3 nucleotides read TGTGCCAGCAGGGCAGGGAGATCGGGAGCTTTCTTT. It yields the protein CASRAGRSGAFF.

The chain uses TRBV6-5 and TRBJ2-2; D is uncertain. The length of the CDR3 is 14 residues. Per germline, CDR1 MNHEY and CDR2 SVGAGI. Trimming took 2 bases from V and 4 from J, leaving 8 bases between them. CDR3: CASSYGQFTGELFF. CDR3 DNA sequence: TGTGCCAGCAGTTACGGGCAGTTCACCGGGGAGCTGTTTTTT.

The rearrangement uses TRBV13 and TRBJ1-1; no firm D call. Trimming shortened V by 6 bases and J by 8 bases, and 16 bases separated the two germline ends. The germline CDR1 and CDR2 sequences are PRHDT and FYEKMQ (reference sequence). This CDR3 spans 13 amino acids. The CDR3 protein is CASSPVDALEAFF. The CDR3 nucleotides read TGTGCCAGCAGTCCCGTGGACGCTCTAGAAGCTTTCTTT.

The CDR3 region is CASSMRTRGIETQYF. CDR3 bases: TGTGCCAGTAGTATGAGGACTAGGGGGATTGAGACCCAGTACTTC. V gene TRBV19 combines with J gene TRBJ2-5; TRBD2 is a possible D gene (7 bases). Trimming shortened V by 3 bases and J by 5 bases, and 16 bases separated the two germline ends. Per the germline V gene, CDR1 is LNHDA and CDR2 is SQIVND (reference sequence). This CDR3 has 15 amino acids.